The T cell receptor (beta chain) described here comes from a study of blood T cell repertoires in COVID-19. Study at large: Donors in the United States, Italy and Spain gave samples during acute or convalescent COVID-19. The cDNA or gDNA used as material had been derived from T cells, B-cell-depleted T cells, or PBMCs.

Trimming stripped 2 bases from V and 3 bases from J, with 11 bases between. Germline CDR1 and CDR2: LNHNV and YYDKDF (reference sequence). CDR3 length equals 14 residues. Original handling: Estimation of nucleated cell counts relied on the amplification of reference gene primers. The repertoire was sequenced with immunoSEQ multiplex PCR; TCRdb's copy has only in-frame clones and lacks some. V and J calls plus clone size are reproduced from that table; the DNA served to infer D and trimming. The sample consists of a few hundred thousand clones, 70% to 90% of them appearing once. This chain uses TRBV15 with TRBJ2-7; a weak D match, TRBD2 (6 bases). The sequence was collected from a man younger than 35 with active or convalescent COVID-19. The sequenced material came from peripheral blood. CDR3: CATSRWGENYEQYF. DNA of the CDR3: TGTGCCACCAGCAGATGGGGGGAAAACTACGAGCAGTACTTC.